A single sample gave rise to the 28 T cell receptor beta chains below, sequenced in a study of control samples from healthy donors and cancer patients. Using immunoSEQ multiplex PCR, the repertoire was profiled, and TCRdb retains in-frame clones only, with some absent. This sample has 100,000 to 150,000 clones, with more than 90% found just once. The sequencing input was blood. The receptor source for this set is a man aged 18-30 years in good health.

This chain uses TRBV5-1 with TRBJ2-3; 11 bases match TRBD2. From germline, CDR1 is SGHRS and CDR2 YFSETQ. Trimming removed 2 bases from V and 8 bases from J; junction bases left unmatched: 10. This CDR3 is built from 16 residues. The CDR3 DNA reads TGCGCCAGCAGCTTACGTAGCGGGGGGGGGAGAGGTACGCAGTATTTT. Amino acid sequence: CASSLRSGGGRGTQYF.

CDR3 residues: CASSLGRDNSPLHF. DNA of the CDR3: TGTGCCAGCAGCTTGGGCAGAGATAATTCACCCCTCCACTTT. The genes are TRBV5-4 and TRBJ1-6; D remains unclear. CDR1 is SGHNT, CDR2 YYREEE, per germline (reference sequence). This CDR3 contains 14 residues. V gave up 0 bases and J gave up 5 bases, with 6 bases separating them.

V usage is TRBV7-2 and J usage is TRBJ1-5, with D tentatively TRBD1 (5 bases). Germline CDR1 is SGHTA and CDR2 is FQGNSA. Between the trimmed V and J ends, which lost 1 base and 9 bases, there was a span of 16 bases. This CDR3 contains 15 residues. The CDR3 nucleotides read TGTGCCAGCAGCTTAGTGGTCCAGGGAGGAGGGCCCCAGCATTTT. It is translated as CASSLVVQGGGPQHF.

This chain links TRBV5-1 with TRBJ2-2; no firm D call. V lost 1 base and J 5 bases, leaving 15 bases between the germline ends. Germline V gives CDR1 SGHRS, CDR2 YFSETQ. CDR3 size: 16 residues. The CDR3 coding sequence is TGCGCCAGCAGCTTGAGCCTGGCAGGTCGGACCGGGGAGCTGTTTTTT. It is translated as CASSLSLAGRTGELFF.

The chain employs TRBV4-2 and TRBJ2-3, with D perhaps given as TRBD1 or TRBD2 (6 bases each). Germline-derived CDR1 and CDR2 are LGHNA and YNFKEQ. Trimming left V 1 base short and J 1 base short, with 18 bases between. The CDR3 length is 18 residues. The CDR3 spells CASSQAIRARGGTDTQYF. CDR3 nucleotides: TGTGCCAGCAGCCAAGCTATCCGAGCGAGGGGGGGCACAGATACGCAGTATTTT.

With regard to this clone: Other nucleotide sequences from this sample produce the same CDR3. The chain carries TRBV6-5 and TRBJ1-4; D possibly corresponds to TRBD1 (5 bases). The CDR3 contains 15 residues. Looked up from germline, CDR1 is MNHEY and CDR2 is SVGAGI. V was clipped by 0 bases and J by 2 bases, with 7 bases between them. CDR3 amino acids: CASSYSGGTNEKLFF. As DNA, the CDR3 is TGTGCCAGCAGTTACTCGGGGGGGACTAATGAAAAACTGTTTTTT.

The chain links TRBV7-6 to TRBJ2-3, with 10 bases identical to TRBD2. V shed 3 bases and J 1 base; nucleotides not matched to a gene: 4. This CDR3 region has 16 residues. CDR1 SGHVS and CDR2 FNYEAQ come from the germline V gene. The CDR3 reads CASSFRSGGRTDTQYF. The CDR3 DNA follows: TGTGCCAGCAGCTTCCGTAGCGGGGGGCGCACAGATACGCAGTATTTT.

CDR3 region: CASTLGQDFNTEAFF. CDR3 DNA sequence: TGTGCCAGCACACTCGGACAGGACTTTAACACTGAAGCTTTCTTT. This rearrangement joins TRBV14 to TRBJ1-1; 7 positions agree with TRBD1. Germline assignment: CDR1 SGHDN and CDR2 FVKESK. The J segment lost 2 bases and the V segment lost 7 bases, leaving 10 bases of the junction unmatched. This CDR3 contains 15 residues.

The chain is built from TRBV11-2 and TRBJ2-1; 7 nucleotides match TRBD2. This CDR3 comprises 16 residues. CDR1 is SGHAT and CDR2 is FQNNGV in the germline V gene. V shed 4 bases, J shed 3 bases, and the junction held 9 bases outside the gene matches. The CDR3 loop reads CASSSLYRDYYNEQFF. CDR3 DNA sequence: TGTGCCAGCAGCTCTCTTTACCGGGACTACTACAATGAGCAGTTCTTC.

CDR3 nucleotide sequence: TGTGCCAGCAGCTCCAGGGCCTCTGGGGCCAACGTCCTGACTTTC. As protein: CASSSRASGANVLTF. This rearrangement joins TRBV5-4 to TRBJ2-6; TRBD1 is a possible D gene (5 bases). The CDR3 extends over 15 amino acids. Germline V gene data show CDR1 as SGHNT and CDR2 as YYREEE (reference sequence). The V gene lost 3 bases and the J gene lost 0 bases, with 7 bases spanning the gap.

The gene calls are TRBV30 and TRBJ1-2; TRBD1 matches 7 bases. Germline V gives CDR1 GTSNPN, CDR2 SVGIG (reference sequence). The CDR3 runs 15 residues. V shed 0 bases, J shed 3 bases, and the junction held 7 bases outside the gene matches. Here the CDR3 DNA reads TGTGCCTGGAGTGTACGCAGGACAGGTCACTATGGCTACACCTTC. Amino acid sequence: CAWSVRRTGHYGYTF.

This chain joins TRBV9 and TRBJ2-7; 8 bases line up with TRBD1. The CDR3 is 15 amino acids. Losses at the gene ends were 0 bases for V and 7 bases for J; bases not matched to a gene: 9. CDR1 is SGDLS, CDR2 YYNGEE, per germline. In DNA form, the CDR3 reads TGTGCCAGCAGCGTAGGAGGCAGGGGGCGATGGGAGCAGTACTTC. Translation gives CASSVGGRGRWEQYF. The full variable domain, in which reference TRBV9 and TRBJ2-7 provide the parts outside the CDR3, is DSGVTQTPKHLITATGQRVTLRCSPRSGDLSVYWYQQSLDQGLQFLIQYYNGEERAKGNILERFSAQQFPDLHSELNLSSLELGDSALYFCASSVGGRGRWEQYFGPGTRLTVT.

J is TRBJ2-3 and V is TRBV10-2, with 8 bases lining up with TRBD2. The trim removed 8 bases at V and 2 bases at J, leaving 9 bases unmatched. Per the germline V gene, CDR1 is WSHSY and CDR2 is SAAADI. CDR3 size: 15 residues. CDR3: CASWGTGGTTDTQYF. CDR3 DNA: TGCGCCAGCTGGGGTACGGGGGGGACCACAGATACGCAGTATTTT.

As regards this clone: One junction end disagrees with the germline gene, perhaps due to a read error. This chain links TRBV7-9 with TRBJ1-2; a possible D gene is TRBD1 (6 bases). The CDR3 runs 14 residues. Germline lookup yields CDR1 SEHNR and CDR2 FQNEAQ (reference sequence). The CDR3 region is CASNLGQNLEGYTF. The CDR3 nucleotides read TGTGCCAGCAACTTAGGACAGAATCTGGAGGGCTACACCTTC. Variable domain in full (rest from reference TRBV7-9 and TRBJ1-2): DTGVSQNPRHKITKRGQNVTFRCDPISEHNRLYWYRQTLGQGPEFLTYFQNEAQLEKSRLLSDRFSAERPKGSFSTLEIQRTEQGDSAMYLCASNLGQNLEGYTFGSGTRLTVV.

The chain joins TRBV9 to TRBJ2-5; 8 nucleotides align to TRBD2. Germline V lookup: CDR1 SGDLS, CDR2 YYNGEE. This CDR3 has 15 residues. Trimming removed 0 bases from V and 4 bases from J; junction bases left unmatched: 5. Here the CDR3 reads CASSVAGGAGETQYF. CDR3 in DNA: TGTGCCAGCAGCGTAGCCGGGGGGGCCGGAGAGACCCAGTACTTC.

CDR3 protein: CASSRTGLQETQYF. CDR3 DNA sequence: TGCGCCAGCAGCCGGACCGGCCTCCAAGAGACCCAGTACTTC. The chain combines TRBV4-1 with TRBJ2-5, with D uncertain. The CDR3 has 14 residues. Looked up from germline, CDR1 is MGHRA and CDR2 is YSYEKL. Trimming pared 4 bases from V and 1 base from J, leaving 10 bases between.

The chain links TRBV5-1 to TRBJ2-2; 16 bases fit TRBD2. V lost 4 bases to trimming and J lost 4 bases; unmatched junction nucleotides: 4. The CDR3 contains 17 residues. CDR1 is SGHRS and CDR2 is YFSETQ in the germline V gene. CDR3 sequence: CASSPGTSGGATGELFF. The CDR3 DNA is TGCGCCAGCAGCCCCGGGACTAGCGGGGGGGCCACCGGGGAGCTGTTTTTT.

This clone was picked up one time. V usage is TRBV4-1 and J usage is TRBJ1-1; D perhaps matches TRBD1 (5 bases). CDR1 is MGHRA, CDR2 YSYEKL, per germline. V gave up 0 bases and J gave up 7 bases, with 12 bases separating them. This CDR3 is built from 14 residues. The CDR3 bases are TGCGCCAGCAGCCAAGATCCGGGACGGAGTGAAGCTTTCTTT. Amino acid sequence: CASSQDPGRSEAFF.

The chain combines TRBV27 with TRBJ1-1, with a tentative D call TRBD1 (5 bases). CDR1 and CDR2 from the germline V gene are MNHEY and SMNVEV (reference sequence). V was pared by 0 bases and J by 8 bases, with 13 bases between. CDR3 length: 14 residues. The CDR3 here is CASSLSRDLLEAFF. The CDR3 coding sequence is TGTGCCAGCAGTTTATCCCGGGACCTTCTGGAAGCTTTCTTT.

The chain combines TRBV3-1 (or the pseudogene TRBV3-2) with TRBJ1-5, with a possible D match to TRBD1 (5 bases). The ends were cut back, 4 bases at V and 6 bases at J, with 13 bases in the middle. Germline-derived CDR1 and CDR2 are LGHDT and YNNKEL (reference sequence). The CDR3 length is 14 residues. This CDR3 reads CASSPGFLGQPQHF. The DNA for the CDR3 is TGTGCCAGCAGCCCAGGGTTTTTGGGTCAGCCCCAGCATTTT.

V usage is TRBV6-6 and J usage is TRBJ2-1, with 9 positions matching TRBD1. Germline CDR1 reads MNHNY; CDR2 reads SVGAGI (reference sequence). This CDR3 region has 17 residues. V was pared by 5 bases and J by 5 bases, with 13 bases of the junction left unmatched. The CDR3 DNA reads as TGTGCCAGCAGTCCCGGGACAGGGATCCTACACGACAATGAGCAGTTCTTC. This translates into CASSPGTGILHDNEQFF.

V gene TRBV2 combines with J gene TRBJ1-6; TRBD1 matches 9 bases. V shed 4 bases and J 6 bases; nucleotides not matched to a gene: 1. From germline, CDR1 is SNHLY and CDR2 FYNNEI. The CDR3 runs to 14 residues. CDR3 region: CASSGDRVNSPLHF. CDR3 coding DNA: TGTGCCAGCAGTGGGGACAGGGTTAATTCACCCCTCCACTTT.

The rearrangement links TRBV7-2 to TRBJ1-1; D is ambiguous. With 5 bases removed from V and 4 bases from J, the gap between germline ends came to 17 bases. CDR3 size: 15 residues. Germline-derived CDR1 and CDR2 are SGHTA and FQGNSA. The CDR3 nucleotides read TGTGCCAGCAGCCCTTCCCTTGCTCGGAGCACTGAAGCTTTCTTT. It translates to CASSPSLARSTEAFF.

The chain links TRBV7-9 to TRBJ1-1; D gene unclear. CDR3 length: 16 amino acids. V was trimmed by 1 base and J by 5 bases, leaving 17 bases between them. Germline V gene lookup returns CDR1 SEHNR and CDR2 FQNEAQ (reference sequence). The CDR3 DNA reads TGTGCCAGCAGCTTAGATCCAGGACGCCCGGGGACTGAAGCTTTCTTT. This gives the protein CASSLDPGRPGTEAFF.

The chain recombines TRBV5-4 with TRBJ1-3, with a tentative D call TRBD1 (6 bases). CDR3 size: 13 residues. Trimming stripped 6 bases from V and 6 bases from J, with 13 bases between. Germline assignment: CDR1 SGHNT and CDR2 YYREEE (reference sequence). The CDR3 here is CASNFQGQNTIYF. CDR3 bases: TGTGCCAGCAACTTTCAGGGGCAAAACACCATATATTTT. Supplemented by reference TRBV5-4 and TRBJ1-3, the full variable domain reads ETGVTQSPTHLIKTRGQQVTLRCSSQSGHNTVSWYQQALGQGPQFIFQYYREEENGRGNFPPRFSGLQFPNYSSELNVNALELDDSALYLCASNFQGQNTIYFGEGSWLTVV.

The rearrangement joins TRBV5-1 to TRBJ2-7, with a weak D call TRBD1 (5 bases). In germline, CDR1 is SGHRS, CDR2 YFSETQ. This CDR3 spans 13 amino acids. V was trimmed by 1 base and J by 6 bases, leaving 11 bases between them. The CDR3 bases are TGCGCCAGCAGCTTGCAACCCGACAGCGAGCAGTACTTC. It specifies CASSLQPDSEQYF. Full variable domain (rest looked up from reference TRBV5-1 and TRBJ2-7): KAGVTQTPRYLIKTRGQQVTLSCSPISGHRSVSWYQQTPGQGLQFLFEYFSETQRNKGNFPGRFSGRQFSNSRSEMNVSTLELGDSALYLCASSLQPDSEQYFGPGTRLTVT.

The chain carries TRBV4-2 and TRBJ2-1; 10 nucleotides match TRBD2. The CDR3 length is 17 residues. V lost 3 bases and J lost 4; bases outside the gene matches: 9. Germline CDR1 LGHNA, CDR2 YNFKEQ. CDR3 in amino acids: CASSHFTGTSVYNEQFF. CDR3 nucleotides: TGTGCCAGCAGCCATTTCACCGGGACTAGCGTATACAATGAGCAGTTCTTC.

This chain connects TRBV20-1 to TRBJ1-1; the D gene is possibly TRBD1 (5 bases). V lost 5 bases to trimming and J lost 5 bases, with 9 bases between them. Germline assignment: CDR1 DFQATT and CDR2 SNEGSKA (reference sequence). CDR3 length: 11 amino acids. This CDR3 reads CSAPKGTEAFF. In DNA, the CDR3 is TGCAGTGCTCCCAAGGGGACTGAAGCTTTCTTT.